The present T cell receptor (beta chain) was sequenced within a study of cytomegalovirus exposure and HLA in healthy donors. Across the study: Earlier findings included about 120 million unique TCR beta sequences obtained from about 180 million T cells.

Regarding the study as a whole: Reportedly, fewer N-insertions than the approximately 690-donor mean appeared in an Asian-associated ancestry cluster in a later analysis. In an earlier analysis, most TCR beta V segments were productive about 87% or about 30% of the time. Upon later analysis, HLA-associated TCR beta chains proved more clonally expanded than other, equally common chains.

The primer mix had 60 Vbeta and 13 Jbeta primers. Measured with immunoSEQ multiplex PCR; TCRdb has only the in-frame clones, and not every one. Here the sample spans some 150,000 clones, around 84% being singletons. As concerns this clone: The antigen is unknown.

Sequencing input: PBMCs. The TCR comes from a man aged 40-55 years in good health and CMV-seropositive.

CDR3: CASSPGELITGELFF. In DNA form, the CDR3 reads TGTGCCAGCAGCCCCGGGGAGCTCATTACCGGGGAGCTGTTTTTT. The V and J genes are TRBV7-9 and TRBJ2-2; the D gene is possibly TRBD2 (5 bases). Germline CDR1 is SEHNR and CDR2 is FQNEAQ (reference sequence). The CDR3 runs to 15 residues. Trimming took off 5 bases at V and 5 bases at J, with 15 bases between the two ends.